The 5 T cell receptor beta chains given below trace back to one sample, sequenced in a study of neoadjuvant anti-PD-1 for oral cavity cancer. Assay: immunoSEQ multiplex PCR; the TCRdb copy retains only in-frame clones and omits some. The sample has 30,000 to 35,000 clones; approximately 87% are singletons. Sequencing was performed on PBMCs, taken before nivolumab (anti-PD-1) treatment. These receptors were taken from a person between 35 and 79 years old with oral cavity squamous cell carcinoma.

The chain has TRBV4-3 and TRBJ2-5; 10 bases agree with TRBD2. The germline CDR1 and CDR2 sequences are LGHNA and YSLEER. The V and J ends lost 5 bases and 2 bases, in that order; junction bases with no gene match: 5. This CDR3 comprises 15 residues. The CDR3 coding sequence is TGCGCCAGCAGCATTAGCGGGGGGCTTCAAGAGACCCAGTACTTC. Translation gives CASSISGGLQETQYF.

This clone was counted between two and nine times. V is TRBV28 and J is TRBJ2-1; 9 bases align to TRBD2. Unmatched junction bases numbered 7, after V lost 3 bases and J lost 7 bases. CDR1 MDHEN and CDR2 SYDVKM come from the germline V gene. The CDR3 spans 15 residues. CDR3 coding DNA: TGTGCCAGCAGTTTCGTCGCGGGGGGGCAAAATGAGCAGTTCTTC. Protein sequence: CASSFVAGGQNEQFF.

This rearrangement joins TRBV28 to TRBJ1-1; no definite D call. V lost 7 bases and J 5 bases, leaving 17 bases between the germline ends. Germline V gene sequence: CDR1 MDHEN, CDR2 SYDVKM. This CDR3 spans 14 amino acids. CDR3 sequence: CASMLRQRRTEAFF. CDR3 coding DNA: TGTGCCAGCATGTTGAGGCAGAGGAGGACTGAAGCTTTCTTT.

The CDR3 sequence: CASSLEGAGELFF. The CDR3 DNA reads TGTGCCAGTAGTTTGGAGGGGGCCGGGGAGCTGTTTTTT. The gene calls are TRBV19 and TRBJ2-2, with D perhaps being TRBD1 or TRBD2 (6 bases each). Trimming took off 5 bases at V and 6 bases at J, with 10 bases between the two ends. This CDR3 has 13 amino acids. CDR1 is LNHDA and CDR2 is SQIVND in the germline V gene (reference sequence). Using reference TRBV19 and TRBJ2-2 for the parts outside the CDR3, the full variable domain is DGGITQSPKYLFRKEGQNVTLSCEQNLNHDAMYWYRQDPGQGLRLIYYSQIVNDFQKGDIAEGYSVSREKKESFPLTVTSAQKNPTAFYLCASSLEGAGELFFGEGSRLTVL.

This clone was recorded once. The rearrangement uses TRBV5-4 and TRBJ2-2, with D perhaps TRBD2 (6 bases). V was trimmed by 1 base and J by 5 bases, leaving 12 bases between them. CDR1 and CDR2 (germline): SGHNT, YYREEE (reference sequence). The CDR3 is 15 residues long. CDR3 sequence: CASSLRQGGTGELFF. Here the CDR3 DNA reads TGTGCCAGCAGCTTGCGGCAAGGAGGGACCGGGGAGCTGTTTTTT.